This T cell receptor beta chain was captured in a study of blood T cell repertoires in COVID-19. Study in general: There were acute and convalescent COVID-19 samples, and they came from the United States, Italy and Spain.

The table lists this clone with a few counts. This CDR3 is 14 amino acids long. Germline V gene data show CDR1 as KGHSH and CDR2 as LQKENI. The V end lost 3 bases, the J end lost 2 bases, and 10 bases lay between the germline ends. Some clones are missing from TCRdb's copy, which holds only in-frame ones; the method was immunoSEQ multiplex PCR. The sample yields 140,000 or so clones, more than 65% seen once. This chain links TRBV18 with TRBJ1-2; D is undetermined. This sequence was found in a human donor in a cohort sampled during active COVID-19. The sample taken for sequencing was peripheral blood. CDR3 sequence reads: CASSPSGENYGYTF. In DNA form, the CDR3 reads TGTGCCAGCTCACCGTCCGGGGAGAACTATGGCTACACCTTC.